This TCR beta chain was observed in a study of control samples from healthy donors and cancer patients (dated by TCRdb to 2018 to 2021). The junction carries 13 bases between V and J, which are trimmed by 0 bases and 3 bases respectively. Sequences SGHRS (CDR1) and YFSETQ (CDR2) are obtained from the germline V gene. Taken from cysteine to phenylalanine, the CDR3 has 16 residues. The entry retains the CDR3 DNA only, 48 bases that are in frame from base 1. As for this clone: Its target antigen remains unknown. There are no base qualities to consult, and no much larger clone falls within one base.

The library was built by means of the immunoSEQ multiplex PCR assay. TCRdb took this table from immuneACCESS and kept in-frame rearrangements with V and J called. Such tables lack part of the clones; where checked against another copy, unresolved V genes explain under half of the gap, and the rest is unexplained. A total of 150,000 to 200,000 clones appear in this sample, just under 95% of them only once. The ten top clones hold under 8.5% of the sample. Sequenced sample: blood. Recombination connected TRBV5-1 to TRBJ1-3; the best D guess is TRBD1, with 5 bases matching. This sequence was found in a middle-aged woman in good health. The DNA reads as follows: TGCGCCAGCAGCTTGGTGTCGGGACTACTTGGAAACACCATATATTTT. Its protein reads: CASSLVSGLLGNTIYF.